The 10 T cell receptor beta chains reported below all come from one sample, sequenced in a study of technical replicates of blood from several donors. Data came from immunoSEQ multiplex PCR; TCRdb stores just in-frame clones and leaves some out. The table lists 62,000 or so clones, more than 75% of them singletons. The source material was PBMCs. The origin of the receptors is a human donor in good health. Some clones in this sample may be carry-over from other donors' samples.

This CDR3 reads CASSLSGKGYTF. The CDR3 DNA follows: TGTGCCAGCAGCTTGTCGGGGAAAGGCTACACCTTC. This chain links TRBV7-9 with TRBJ1-2; D unresolved. Trimming stripped 3 bases from V and 8 bases from J, with 10 bases between. Germline loops: CDR1 SEHNR, CDR2 FQNEAQ (reference sequence). The length of the CDR3 is 12 residues.

The count of this clone is one. The V gene is TRBV7-2, the J gene TRBJ1-5, with unresolved D. With 5 bases removed from V and 4 bases from J, the gap between germline ends came to 18 bases. This CDR3 comprises 16 residues. The germline gives CDR1 SGHTA, CDR2 FQGNSA. Here the CDR3 reads CASSPTGSSPNQPQHF. CDR3 DNA: TGTGCCAGCAGCCCCACCGGGTCCAGCCCTAATCAGCCCCAGCATTTT.

This chain connects TRBV19 to TRBJ2-1; D perhaps matches TRBD2 (6 bases). Germline CDR1 LNHDA, CDR2 SQIVND (reference sequence). This CDR3 is built from 14 residues. The ends were cut back, 3 bases at V and 9 bases at J, with 15 bases in the middle. The CDR3 nucleotides read TGTGCCAGTAGTATGGGGCGGGATCGTAGTGAGCAGTTCTTC. This sequence encodes CASSMGRDRSEQFF. Full variable domain (outside the CDR3, taken from reference TRBV19 and TRBJ2-1): DGGITQSPKYLFRKEGQNVTLSCEQNLNHDAMYWYRQDPGQGLRLIYYSQIVNDFQKGDIAEGYSVSREKKESFPLTVTSAQKNPTAFYLCASSMGRDRSEQFFGPGTRLTVL.

This chain joins TRBV4-2 and TRBJ1-4; D unresolved. The V end was cut by 2 bases, the J end by 0 bases, with 4 bases between. This CDR3 is built from 14 residues. Looked up from germline, CDR1 is LGHNA and CDR2 is YNFKEQ. The CDR3 loop reads CASSQPTTNEKLFF. In DNA, the CDR3 is TGTGCCAGCAGCCAACCAACAACTAATGAAAAACTGTTTTTT.

The chain links TRBV9 to TRBJ2-2, with 7 bases aligning to TRBD1. CDR1 SGDLS and CDR2 YYNGEE come from the germline V gene. Unmatched junction bases numbered 0, after V lost 1 base and J lost 0 bases. The CDR3 runs 15 residues. CDR3 sequence: CASSVQGANTGELFF. The DNA of the CDR3 is TGTGCCAGCAGCGTACAGGGGGCGAACACCGGGGAGCTGTTTTTT.

The V call is TRBV4-2, the J call TRBJ1-4; D may be TRBD1 (6 bases). Trimming took 0 bases from V and 8 from J, leaving 13 bases between them. Germline CDR1 is LGHNA and CDR2 is YNFKEQ. The CDR3 length is 15 residues. CDR3: CASSQESGGGEKLFF. Here the CDR3 DNA reads TGTGCCAGCAGCCAAGAAAGCGGGGGGGGCGAAAAACTGTTTTTT.

The V gene is TRBV29-1, the J gene TRBJ2-1; a weak D match, TRBD1 (5 bases). The germline gives CDR1 SQVTM, CDR2 ANQGSEA. This CDR3 comprises 12 residues. Trimming took off 7 bases at V and 6 bases at J, with 13 bases between the two ends. CDR3 sequence: CSARDSSNEQFF. The CDR3 DNA follows: TGCAGCGCCCGAGACAGCTCCAATGAGCAGTTCTTC.

V and J are TRBV7-9 and TRBJ2-7; 7 nucleotides agree with TRBD2. Germline V gives CDR1 SEHNR, CDR2 FQNEAQ (reference sequence). This CDR3 has 14 residues. V gave up 6 bases and J gave up 2 bases; unmatched junction bases: 7. In DNA form, the CDR3 reads TGTGCCAGCAGGTCGAGAGCGGGGACCTACGAGCAGTACTTC. This sequence encodes CASRSRAGTYEQYF.

The chain combines TRBV7-2 with TRBJ1-3; 9 bases fit TRBD1. V gave up 5 bases and J gave up 3 bases; unmatched junction bases: 8. Germline values: CDR1 SGHTA, CDR2 FQGNSA. The CDR3 is 16 amino acids. The CDR3 spells CASSQSGTGFGNTIYF. CDR3 bases: TGTGCCAGCAGCCAATCAGGGACAGGGTTTGGAAACACCATATATTTT. The full variable domain, completed using reference TRBV7-2 and TRBJ1-3, is GAGVSQSPSNKVTEKGKDVELRCDPISGHTALYWYRQSLGQGLEFLIYFQGNSAPDKSGLPSDRFSAERTGGSVSTLTIQRTQQEDSAVYLCASSQSGTGFGNTIYFGEGSWLTVV.

The CDR3 is CASSLPTGKSGNEQFF. CDR3 in DNA: TGTGCCAGCAGTTTACCGACGGGGAAATCGGGTAATGAGCAGTTCTTC. The chain joins TRBV28 to TRBJ2-1; D is possibly TRBD2 (5 bases). The CDR3 sequence is 16 residues long. Trimming took 2 bases from V and 7 from J, leaving 18 bases between them. Germline V gene data show CDR1 as MDHEN and CDR2 as SYDVKM.